This TCR beta chain was identified in a study of blood T cell repertoires in COVID-19. The CDR3 is 14 residues long. Per germline, CDR1 MGHRA and CDR2 YSYEKL. The trim removed 4 bases at V and 8 bases at J, leaving 7 bases unmatched. Only in-frame clones appear in the TCRdb table, and some are missing; sequencing was by immunoSEQ multiplex PCR. The table includes about 190,000 clones, 84% detected once. Sequenced material: peripheral blood. This clonotype was obtained from a woman between 70 and 85 years old with active or convalescent COVID-19. The chain employs TRBV4-1 and TRBJ1-4; 7 bases line up with TRBD1. The DNA of the CDR3 is TGCGCCAGCAGCCCCGACAGGGCGTACGAAAAACTGTTTTTT. The encoded protein is CASSPDRAYEKLFF.